The rows below give T cell receptor beta chains drawn from one sample of a study of T cell responses to AZD1222 COVID-19 vaccine. Using immunoSEQ multiplex PCR, the repertoire was profiled, and TCRdb retains in-frame clones only, with some absent. The table has around 66,000 clones, 88% seen once. The sequencing here drew on peripheral blood, taken 28 days after the second dose of the MenACWY control vaccine. The receptors shown here come from an adult who received the MenACWY meningococcal vaccine as a control. Both conserved end residues are part of each CDR3. Fields, in order: J gene, clone size, D gene, V gene, CDR3 DNA, CDR3 protein. A D gene is named only where the DNA matches it firmly. Not all rows give a size; the values are once, few, many and, for expanded clones, a class.

J gene: TRBJ2-1
clone size: .
D gene: .
V gene: TRBV19
CDR3 DNA: TGTGCCAGTAGATCACGGCGAAGGGCTGACTGGTACAATGAGCAGTTCTTC
CDR3 protein: CASRSRRRADWYNEQFF

J gene: TRBJ2-2
clone size: .
D gene: TRBD2
V gene: TRBV7-2
CDR3 DNA: TGTGCCAGCAGCCCCGGACTAGCGGCTGTCGGGGAGCTGTTTTTT
CDR3 protein: CASSPGLAAVGELFF

J gene: TRBJ1-1
clone size: .
D gene: .
V gene: TRBV9
CDR3 DNA: TGTGCCAGCAGCCCGCGTCCGGACAAAACTGAAGCTTTCTTT
CDR3 protein: CASSPRPDKTEAFF

J gene: TRBJ1-3
clone size: .
D gene: .
V gene: TRBV30
CDR3 DNA: TGTGCCTGGAGTGTGGGGCTTGCTGGTGGAAACACCATATATTTT
CDR3 protein: CAWSVGLAGGNTIYF

J gene: TRBJ1-5
clone size: once
D gene: .
V gene: TRBV11-2
CDR3 DNA: TGTGCCAGCAGCTTAGTGGGAGGGGGTCAGCCCCAGCATTTT
CDR3 protein: CASSLVGGGQPQHF

J gene: TRBJ2-3
clone size: .
D gene: .
V gene: TRBV5-5
CDR3 DNA: TGTGCCAGCAGCTTGGGGCTAGCGTTTGCAGATACGCAGTATTTT
CDR3 protein: CASSLGLAFADTQYF

J gene: TRBJ1-6
clone size: .
D gene: .
V gene: TRBV2
CDR3 DNA: TGTGCCAGCATCGCACCAGATAATTCACCCCTCCACTTT
CDR3 protein: CASIAPDNSPLHF

J gene: TRBJ1-1
clone size: .
D gene: .
V gene: TRBV12-3/TRBV12-4
CDR3 DNA: TGTGCCAGCAGTCCGATACAGAACACTGAAGCTTTCTTT
CDR3 protein: CASSPIQNTEAFF

J gene: TRBJ2-1
clone size: .
D gene: TRBD1
V gene: TRBV19
CDR3 DNA: TGTGCCAGTAGTACCGGACAGGGGGCTTACAATGAGCAGTTCTTC
CDR3 protein: CASSTGQGAYNEQFF

J gene: TRBJ1-4
clone size: .
D gene: TRBD1
V gene: TRBV5-4
CDR3 DNA: TGTGCCAGCAGCTTCACAGGGGGTAGGAATGAAAAACTGTTTTTT
CDR3 protein: CASSFTGGRNEKLFF

J gene: TRBJ1-5
clone size: .
D gene: .
V gene: TRBV2
CDR3 DNA: TGTGCCAGCAGTGAAGAGAGGGGAGGCAATCAGCCCCAGCATTTT
CDR3 protein: CASSEERGGNQPQHF

J gene: TRBJ2-7
clone size: .
D gene: .
V gene: TRBV7-6
CDR3 DNA: TGTGCCAGCAGCTTGAGCTACGAGCAGTACTTC
CDR3 protein: CASSLSYEQYF

J gene: TRBJ2-7
clone size: .
D gene: .
V gene: TRBV6-5
CDR3 DNA: TGTGCCAGCAGAACCAACAGCTACGAGCAGTACTTC
CDR3 protein: CASRTNSYEQYF

J gene: TRBJ2-5
clone size: .
D gene: .
V gene: TRBV6-2/TRBV6-3
CDR3 DNA: TGTGCCAGCAGTCTCCACCAAGAGACCCAGTACTTC
CDR3 protein: CASSLHQETQYF

J gene: TRBJ2-1
clone size: .
D gene: TRBD2
V gene: TRBV9
CDR3 DNA: TGTGCCAGCAGCGGCTCACTAGCGGGGGGGTCCTACAATGAGCAGTTCTTC
CDR3 protein: CASSGSLAGGSYNEQFF

J gene: TRBJ2-4
clone size: few
D gene: TRBD1
V gene: TRBV12-3/TRBV12-4
CDR3 DNA: TGTGCCAGCAGGACAGGGGATAAAAACATTCAGTACTTC
CDR3 protein: CASRTGDKNIQYF

J gene: TRBJ1-1
clone size: few
D gene: .
V gene: TRBV27
CDR3 DNA: TGTGCCAGCAGTTTCCAAGGGACTGAAGCTTTCTTT
CDR3 protein: CASSFQGTEAFF

J gene: TRBJ1-3
clone size: .
D gene: .
V gene: TRBV7-9
CDR3 DNA: TGTGCCAGCATCCCCCCATTGGGCACCACTGGAAACACCATATATTTT
CDR3 protein: CASIPPLGTTGNTIYF

J gene: TRBJ2-3
clone size: few
D gene: TRBD2
V gene: TRBV10-3
CDR3 DNA: TGTGCCATCAGTGAGCCGGGACTAGCGGTGGGAGATACGCAGTATTTT
CDR3 protein: CAISEPGLAVGDTQYF

J gene: TRBJ2-7
clone size: .
D gene: .
V gene: TRBV30
CDR3 DNA: TGTGCCTGGACCGTAAGAGGGTTTTTGCATATCGAGCAGTACTTC
CDR3 protein: CAWTVRGFLHIEQYF

J gene: TRBJ1-5
clone size: .
D gene: .
V gene: TRBV23-1
CDR3 DNA: TGCGCCAGCAGTCGTTTAAACGACAGGCAGCATTTT
CDR3 protein: CASSRLNDRQHF

J gene: TRBJ2-2
clone size: .
D gene: .
V gene: TRBV5-1
CDR3 DNA: TGCGCCAGCAGCCCAGAGACGGCTACGAACACCGGGGAGCTGTTTTTT
CDR3 protein: CASSPETATNTGELFF

J gene: TRBJ1-1
clone size: .
D gene: TRBD1
V gene: TRBV28
CDR3 DNA: TGTGCCAGCAGAATACAGGGGGGATACACTGAAGCTTTCTTT
CDR3 protein: CASRIQGGYTEAFF

J gene: TRBJ2-7
clone size: .
D gene: .
V gene: TRBV7-6
CDR3 DNA: TGTGCCAGCAGCTTAGCGCCGTCAGGAAACTCCGGCGAGCAGTACTTC
CDR3 protein: CASSLAPSGNSGEQYF

J gene: TRBJ1-4
clone size: .
D gene: TRBD1
V gene: TRBV9
CDR3 DNA: TGTGCCAGCAGCGTGGACAGGGGGTTCGAAAAACTGTTTTTT
CDR3 protein: CASSVDRGFEKLFF

J gene: TRBJ1-1
clone size: .
D gene: .
V gene: TRBV7-2
CDR3 DNA: TGTGCCAGCAGCTTAGGAGCAACGCCGGGTACTGAAGCTTTCTTT
CDR3 protein: CASSLGATPGTEAFF

J gene: TRBJ2-7
clone size: .
D gene: .
V gene: TRBV18
CDR3 DNA: TGTGCCAGCTCACCGCGCGAATTGGGGATAACAGGGTTCCACGAGCAGTACTTC
CDR3 protein: CASSPRELGITGFHEQYF

J gene: TRBJ2-7
clone size: once
D gene: TRBD1
V gene: TRBV12-3/TRBV12-4
CDR3 DNA: TGTGCCAGCAGGGGACAGGGCAGAGAAGAGCAGTACTTC
CDR3 protein: CASRGQGREEQYF

J gene: TRBJ1-6
clone size: .
D gene: .
V gene: TRBV28
CDR3 DNA: TGTGCCAGCAATACAGGGAGCTCCTATAATTCACCCCTCCACTTT
CDR3 protein: CASNTGSSYNSPLHF

J gene: TRBJ1-6
clone size: .
D gene: .
V gene: TRBV9
CDR3 DNA: TGTGCCAGCAGCGTAGAGCCAGGGGAGGGACCCCTCCACTTT
CDR3 protein: CASSVEPGEGPLHF

J gene: TRBJ1-5
clone size: .
D gene: .
V gene: TRBV28
CDR3 DNA: TGTGCCAGCAGTTTATTGGATCAGCCCCAGCATTTT
CDR3 protein: CASSLLDQPQHF

J gene: TRBJ1-5
clone size: .
D gene: .
V gene: TRBV19
CDR3 DNA: TGTGCCAGTAGTTCAGACTCAGATAGCAATCAGCCCCAGCATTTT
CDR3 protein: CASSSDSDSNQPQHF

J gene: TRBJ2-5
clone size: .
D gene: .
V gene: TRBV15
CDR3 DNA: TGTGCCACCAGCAGAAGCCTCCGGCACTTCTCGGAGGAGACCCAGTACTTC
CDR3 protein: CATSRSLRHFSEETQYF

J gene: TRBJ1-6
clone size: .
D gene: TRBD1
V gene: TRBV4-1
CDR3 DNA: TGCGCCAGCAGCCAAGTTGGCAGGGGGTATTTCCTCCACTTT
CDR3 protein: CASSQVGRGYFLHF

J gene: TRBJ1-6
clone size: few
D gene: TRBD1
V gene: TRBV5-6
CDR3 DNA: TGTGCCAGCAGCTCCGGGACAGGGGGGTCTAATTCGCCCCTCCACTTT
CDR3 protein: CASSSGTGGSNSPLHF

J gene: TRBJ2-3
clone size: .
D gene: .
V gene: TRBV5-1
CDR3 DNA: TGCGCCAGCAGCTTGGGGGGCACAGATACGCAGTATTTT
CDR3 protein: CASSLGGTDTQYF

J gene: TRBJ2-2
clone size: .
D gene: .
V gene: TRBV5-1
CDR3 DNA: TGCGCCAGCAGCTGGGACATCAACACCGGGGAGCTGTTTTTT
CDR3 protein: CASSWDINTGELFF